This T cell receptor beta chain was obtained from a study of T cells in localized non-small cell lung cancer. General study results and limits: The study linked higher blood T cell density to longer overall survival. Sequencing covered just one tumor region, so heterogeneity cannot be ruled out. Uninvolved adjacent lung, not tumor, had the highest T cell clonality.

This clone showed up just once. Its antigen is not known. Only in-frame clones appear in the TCRdb table, and some are missing; sequencing was by immunoSEQ multiplex PCR. In the table there are roughly 16,000 clones, roughly 84% of which are singletons. Germline assignment: CDR1 MNHEY and CDR2 SMNVEV (reference sequence). V lost 6 bases, J lost 2 bases, and 14 bases lay in between. The CDR3 contains 14 residues. The gene calls are TRBV27 and TRBJ2-7; D is unclear. This material consisted of peripheral blood, taken before any cancer treatment. This TCR derives from a male donor at least 60 years old with stage I lung adenocarcinoma. This chain's CDR3 is CASSGFGPTYEQYF. The CDR3 nucleotides read TGTGCCAGCAGCGGGTTTGGACCCACCTACGAGCAGTACTTC.